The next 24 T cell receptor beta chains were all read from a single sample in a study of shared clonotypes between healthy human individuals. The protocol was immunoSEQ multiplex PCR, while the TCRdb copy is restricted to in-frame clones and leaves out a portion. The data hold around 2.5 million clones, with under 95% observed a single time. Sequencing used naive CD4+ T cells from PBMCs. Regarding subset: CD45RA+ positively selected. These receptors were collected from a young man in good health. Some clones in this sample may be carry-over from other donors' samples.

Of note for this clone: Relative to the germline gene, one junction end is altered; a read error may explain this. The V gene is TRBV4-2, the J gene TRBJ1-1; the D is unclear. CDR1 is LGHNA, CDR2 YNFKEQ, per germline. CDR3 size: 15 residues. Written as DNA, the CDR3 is TGTGCCAGCAGCCAAGGTCGTAGGCGGAACACTAAAGCTTTCTTT. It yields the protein CASSQGRRRNTKAFF.

The CDR3 spells CASSSGLGGGEQYF. The CDR3 region has the DNA TGTGCCAGCAGCTCAGGACTAGGAGGAGGCGAGCAGTACTTC. The chain links TRBV7-2 to TRBJ2-7; 7 bases match TRBD2. The CDR3 sequence is 14 residues long. Germline trimming cut 4 bases from V and 6 bases from J; bases unmatched to any gene: 9. From germline, CDR1 is SGHTA and CDR2 FQGNSA.

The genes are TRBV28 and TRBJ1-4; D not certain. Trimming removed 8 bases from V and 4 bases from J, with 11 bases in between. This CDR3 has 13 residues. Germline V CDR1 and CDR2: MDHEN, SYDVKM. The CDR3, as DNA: TGTGCCAGCTATGCGGTGGGTAATGAAAAACTGTTTTTT. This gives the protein CASYAVGNEKLFF.

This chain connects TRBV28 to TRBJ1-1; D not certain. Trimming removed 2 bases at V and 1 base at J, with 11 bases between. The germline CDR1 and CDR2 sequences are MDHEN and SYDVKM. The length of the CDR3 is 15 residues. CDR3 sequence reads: CASSLRLSGNTEAFF. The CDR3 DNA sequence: TGTGCCAGCAGTTTACGCCTTTCGGGGAACACTGAAGCTTTCTTT.

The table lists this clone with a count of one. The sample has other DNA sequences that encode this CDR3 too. As DNA, the CDR3 is TGTGCCAGCAGCCTCGCCGGGACTAGCGCGTACAATGAGCAGTTCTTC. This codes for CASSLAGTSAYNEQFF. This chain joins TRBV7-3 and TRBJ2-1; TRBD2 matches 10 bases. Losses at the gene ends were 5 bases for V and 4 bases for J; bases not matched to a gene: 8. The germline V gene encodes CDR1 SGHTA and CDR2 FQGTGA. The CDR3 runs to 16 residues.

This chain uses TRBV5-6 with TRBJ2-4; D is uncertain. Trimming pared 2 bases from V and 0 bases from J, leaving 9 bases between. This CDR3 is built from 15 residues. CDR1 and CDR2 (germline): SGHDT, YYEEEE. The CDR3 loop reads CASSFPSLAKNIQYF. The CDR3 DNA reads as TGTGCCAGCAGCTTCCCGTCACTAGCCAAAAACATTCAGTACTTC.

CDR3 residues: CASSLVGVDQPQHF. For the CDR3, the DNA is TGTGCCAGCAGCTTAGTGGGGGTCGATCAGCCCCAGCATTTT. The V call is TRBV7-2, the J call TRBJ1-5; a possible D gene is TRBD1 (5 bases). The V and J ends lost 1 base and 5 bases respectively, with 9 bases between them. The CDR3 sequence is 14 residues long. The germline gives CDR1 SGHTA, CDR2 FQGNSA.

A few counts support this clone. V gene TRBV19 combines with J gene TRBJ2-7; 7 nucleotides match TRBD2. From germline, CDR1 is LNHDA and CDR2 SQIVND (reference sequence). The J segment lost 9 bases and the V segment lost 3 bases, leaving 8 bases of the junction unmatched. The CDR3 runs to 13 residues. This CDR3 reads CASSIEASGRQYF. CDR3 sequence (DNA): TGTGCCAGTAGTATTGAGGCTAGCGGACGGCAGTACTTC.

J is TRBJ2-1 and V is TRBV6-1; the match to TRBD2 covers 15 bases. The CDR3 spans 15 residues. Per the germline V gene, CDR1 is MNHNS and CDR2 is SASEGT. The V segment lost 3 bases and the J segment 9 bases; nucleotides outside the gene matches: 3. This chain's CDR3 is CASSDPGLAGGEQFF. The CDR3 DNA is TGTGCCAGCAGTGATCCGGGACTAGCGGGGGGTGAGCAGTTCTTC.

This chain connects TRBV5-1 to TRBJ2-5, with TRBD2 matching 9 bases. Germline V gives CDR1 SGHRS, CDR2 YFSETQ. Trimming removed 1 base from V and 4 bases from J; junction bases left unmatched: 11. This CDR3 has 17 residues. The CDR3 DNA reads TGCGCCAGCAGCTTGACTGGGGGCCTAGCGGGATCAGAGACCCAGTACTTC. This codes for CASSLTGGLAGSETQYF.

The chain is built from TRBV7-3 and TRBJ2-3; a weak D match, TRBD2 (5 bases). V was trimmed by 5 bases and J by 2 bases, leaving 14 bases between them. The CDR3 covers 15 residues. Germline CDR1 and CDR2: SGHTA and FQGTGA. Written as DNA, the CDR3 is TGTGCCAGCAGCCCCGGACTGCATCCCACAGATACGCAGTATTTT. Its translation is CASSPGLHPTDTQYF.

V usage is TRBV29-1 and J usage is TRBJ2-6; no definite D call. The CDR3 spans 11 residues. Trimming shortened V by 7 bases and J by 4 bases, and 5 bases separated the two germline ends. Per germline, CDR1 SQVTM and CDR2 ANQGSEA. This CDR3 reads CSAGGANVLTF. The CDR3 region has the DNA TGCAGCGCCGGGGGGGCCAACGTCCTGACTTTC.

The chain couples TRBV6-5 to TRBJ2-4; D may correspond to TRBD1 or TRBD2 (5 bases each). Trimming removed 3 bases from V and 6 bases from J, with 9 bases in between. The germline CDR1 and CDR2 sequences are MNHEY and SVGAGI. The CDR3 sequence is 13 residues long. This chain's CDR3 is CASSYTGTNIQYF. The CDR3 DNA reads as TGTGCCAGCAGTTATACCGGGACAAACATTCAGTACTTC.

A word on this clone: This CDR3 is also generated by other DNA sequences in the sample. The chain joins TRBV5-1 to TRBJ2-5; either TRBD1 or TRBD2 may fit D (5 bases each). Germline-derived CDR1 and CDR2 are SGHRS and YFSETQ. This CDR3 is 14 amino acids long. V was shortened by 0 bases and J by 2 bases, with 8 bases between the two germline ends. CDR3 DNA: TGCGCCAGCAGCTTGGGAGGGGTGCAAGAGACCCAGTACTTC. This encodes CASSLGGVQETQYF.

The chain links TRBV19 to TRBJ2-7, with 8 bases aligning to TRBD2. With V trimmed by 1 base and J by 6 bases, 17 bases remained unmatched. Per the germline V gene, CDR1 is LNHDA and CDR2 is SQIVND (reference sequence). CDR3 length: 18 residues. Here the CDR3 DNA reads TGTGCCAGTAGTATAGCCCCACCTTCTGCGGGGGGTACGCGCGAGCAGTACTTC. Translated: CASSIAPPSAGGTREQYF.

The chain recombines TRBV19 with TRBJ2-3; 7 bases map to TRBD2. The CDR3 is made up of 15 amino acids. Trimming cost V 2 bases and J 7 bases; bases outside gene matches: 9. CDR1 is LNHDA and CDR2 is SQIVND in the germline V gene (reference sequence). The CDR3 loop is CASSISSGKWNTQYF. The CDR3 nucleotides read TGTGCCAGTAGTATATCTAGCGGCAAATGGAATACGCAGTATTTT.

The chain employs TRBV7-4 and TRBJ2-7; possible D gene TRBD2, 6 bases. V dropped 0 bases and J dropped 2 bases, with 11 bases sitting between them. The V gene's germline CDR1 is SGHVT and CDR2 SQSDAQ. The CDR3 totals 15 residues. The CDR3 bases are TGTGCCAGCAGCTTAGCCCGGGACTTAACCTACGAGCAGTACTTC. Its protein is CASSLARDLTYEQYF.

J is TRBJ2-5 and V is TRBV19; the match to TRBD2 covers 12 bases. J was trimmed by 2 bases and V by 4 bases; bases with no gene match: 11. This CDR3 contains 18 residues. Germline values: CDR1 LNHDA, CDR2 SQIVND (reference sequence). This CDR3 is CASSTYRRLAGEQETQYF. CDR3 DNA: TGTGCCAGTAGTACTTACCGAAGACTAGCGGGGGAACAAGAGACCCAGTACTTC.

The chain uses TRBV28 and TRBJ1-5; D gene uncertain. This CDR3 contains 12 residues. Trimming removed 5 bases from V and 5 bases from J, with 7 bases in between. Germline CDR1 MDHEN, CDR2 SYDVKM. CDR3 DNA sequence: TGTGCCAGCAGTCTCCAGCATCAGCCCCAGCATTTT. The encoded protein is CASSLQHQPQHF.

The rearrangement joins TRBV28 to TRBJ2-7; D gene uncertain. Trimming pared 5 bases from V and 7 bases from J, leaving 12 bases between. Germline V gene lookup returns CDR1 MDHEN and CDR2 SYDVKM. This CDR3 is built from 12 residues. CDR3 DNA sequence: TGTGCCAGCAGTACCCCTAGTAGTGAGCAGTACTTC. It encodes CASSTPSSEQYF.

This chain's CDR3 is CASSLYRGTGGYTF. For the CDR3, the DNA is TGTGCCAGCAGTTTATACAGGGGGACCGGTGGCTACACCTTC. The V gene is TRBV28, the J gene TRBJ1-2, with 8 bases that match TRBD1. The CDR3 spans 14 residues. CDR1 and CDR2 (germline): MDHEN, SYDVKM. Germline trimming cut 1 base from V and 7 bases from J; bases unmatched to any gene: 5.

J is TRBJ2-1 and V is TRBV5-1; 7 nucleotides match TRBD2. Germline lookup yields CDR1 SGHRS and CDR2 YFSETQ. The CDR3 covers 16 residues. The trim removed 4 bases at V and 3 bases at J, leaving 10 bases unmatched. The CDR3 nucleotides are TGCGCCAGCAGCAAAATGTTTGGGGGGGACTACAATGAGCAGTTCTTC. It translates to CASSKMFGGDYNEQFF.

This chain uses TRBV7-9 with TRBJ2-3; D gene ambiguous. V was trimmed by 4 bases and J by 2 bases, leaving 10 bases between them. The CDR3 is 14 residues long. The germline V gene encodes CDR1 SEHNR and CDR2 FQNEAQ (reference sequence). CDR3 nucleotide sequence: TGTGCCAGCAGCTCCAGACGGTCCACAGATACGCAGTATTTT. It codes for CASSSRRSTDTQYF.

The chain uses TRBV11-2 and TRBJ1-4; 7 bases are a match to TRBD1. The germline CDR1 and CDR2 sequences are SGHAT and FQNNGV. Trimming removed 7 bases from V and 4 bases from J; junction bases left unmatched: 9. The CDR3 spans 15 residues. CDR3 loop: CASTYQGGINEKLFF. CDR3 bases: TGTGCCAGCACTTATCAGGGGGGCATTAATGAAAAACTGTTTTTT. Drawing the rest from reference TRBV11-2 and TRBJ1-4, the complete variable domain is EAGVAQSPRYKIIEKRQSVAFWCNPISGHATLYWYQQILGQGPKLLIQFQNNGVVDDSQLPKDRFSAERLKGVDSTLKIQPAKLEDSAVYLCASTYQGGINEKLFFGSGTQLSVL.